The 26 T cell receptor beta chains below all came from one sample that was sequenced in a study of blood T cell repertoires in COVID-19. Only in-frame clones appear in the TCRdb table, and some are missing; sequencing was by immunoSEQ multiplex PCR. The repertoire holds under 250,000 clones, with 75% to 90% as singletons. Sequencing was done on a sample of PBMCs or T cells enriched from blood (not recorded which). These receptor sequences come from a woman aged 35 to 49 who had been exposed to COVID-19.

This clone was recorded a few times. The V gene is TRBV7-9, the J gene TRBJ1-5; a weak D match, TRBD1 (5 bases). This CDR3 is built from 15 residues. Trimming took 3 bases from V and 6 from J, leaving 15 bases between them. The V gene's germline CDR1 is SEHNR and CDR2 FQNEAQ (reference sequence). The CDR3 loop is CASSFGQGSSQPQHF. The CDR3 coding sequence is TGTGCCAGCAGCTTCGGGCAGGGATCCAGTCAGCCCCAGCATTTT.

The rearrangement joins TRBV7-9 to TRBJ2-3, with TRBD2 matching 12 bases. The CDR3 is made up of 16 amino acids. Germline CDR1 SEHNR, CDR2 FQNEAQ (reference sequence). J gave up 4 bases and V 5 bases, and 7 bases lay outside the gene matches. The CDR3: CASSNGLAGMSDTQYF. Written as DNA, the CDR3 is TGTGCCAGCAGCAACGGACTAGCGGGAATGTCAGATACGCAGTATTTT.

The chain links TRBV9 to TRBJ1-4, with unresolved D. The CDR3 loop spans 14 amino acids. Trimming removed 0 bases at V and 4 bases at J, with 7 bases between. In germline, CDR1 is SGDLS, CDR2 YYNGEE. CDR3 bases: TGTGCCAGCAGCGTAGAAATGTATAATGAAAAACTGTTTTTT. Its protein is CASSVEMYNEKLFF.

CDR3 bases: TGTGCCAGCGGAGCGCATGGGGGGATCGGCTATGAGCAGTTCTTC. This gives the protein CASGAHGGIGYEQFF. This sequence joins TRBV28 and TRBJ2-1; maybe TRBD2 (6 bases). V was shortened by 8 bases and J by 8 bases, with 22 bases between the two germline ends. From germline, CDR1 is MDHEN and CDR2 SYDVKM. The CDR3 sequence is 15 residues long. The full variable domain, its missing parts supplied by reference TRBV28 and TRBJ2-1, is DVKVTQSSRYLVKRTGEKVFLECVQDMDHENMFWYRQDPGLGLRLIYFSYDVKMKEKGDIPEGYSVSREKKERFSLILESASTNQTSMYLCASGAHGGIGYEQFFGPGTRLTVL.

The gene calls are TRBV29-1 and TRBJ2-5, with D possibly being TRBD2 (6 bases). The CDR3 is 14 residues long. Germline V gene sequence: CDR1 SQVTM, CDR2 ANQGSEA. V lost 2 bases to trimming and J lost 5 bases, with 15 bases between them. CDR3 sequence (DNA): TGCAGCGTTGAACATAACCCCGGAGGGGAGACCCAGTACTTC. This encodes CSVEHNPGGETQYF.

This clone turned up a few times. This chain joins TRBV9 and TRBJ1-5, with TRBD1 matching 7 bases. CDR1 and CDR2 from the germline V gene are SGDLS and YYNGEE. Unmatched junction bases numbered 6, after V lost 4 bases and J lost 2 bases. The CDR3 runs 15 residues. The CDR3 is CASSSGGTGNQPQHF. The CDR3 DNA sequence: TGTGCCAGCAGCTCAGGGGGGACGGGCAATCAGCCCCAGCATTTT. Based on the CDR3 plus reference TRBV9 and TRBJ1-5, the full variable domain is DSGVTQTPKHLITATGQRVTLRCSPRSGDLSVYWYQQSLDQGLQFLIQYYNGEERAKGNILERFSAQQFPDLHSELNLSSLELGDSALYFCASSSGGTGNQPQHFGDGTRLSIL.

This chain connects TRBV6-6 to TRBJ2-5; 10 nucleotides agree with TRBD2. This CDR3 comprises 14 residues. The ends lost 5 bases at V and 5 bases at J; junction bases unmatched: 5. Germline CDR1 is MNHNY and CDR2 is SVGAGI (reference sequence). The CDR3: CASSQRGGGETQYF. DNA for the CDR3: TGTGCCAGCAGTCAGCGGGGGGGTGGCGAGACCCAGTACTTC.

In regard to this clone: A junction boundary mismatches the germline segment, possibly from a read error. The V call is TRBV5-1, the J call TRBJ2-3; D remains unclear. Germline CDR1 and CDR2: SGHRS and YFSETQ. The CDR3 loop spans 13 amino acids. The CDR3 here is CASSERETDTQYF. The CDR3 DNA reads TGTGCCAGCAGCGAAAGAGAGACAGATACGCAGTATTTT.

The chain uses TRBV3-1 (or the pseudogene TRBV3-2) and TRBJ2-1; TRBD2 agrees at 10 bases. Germline-derived CDR1 and CDR2 are LGHDT and YNNKEL (reference sequence). The CDR3 extends over 16 amino acids. J was trimmed by 7 bases and V by 0 bases; bases with no gene match: 6. The DNA for the CDR3 is TGTGCCAGCAGCCAAGATCCGGCTAGCGGGAGTAATGAGCAGTTCTTC. It yields the protein CASSQDPASGSNEQFF.

The table lists this clone with a count of one. This chain connects TRBV4-1 to TRBJ1-2; D perhaps matches TRBD1 (5 bases). The CDR3 runs to 12 residues. Trimming cost V 3 bases and J 8 bases, with 10 bases left between them. Germline V gives CDR1 MGHRA, CDR2 YSYEKL. CDR3 residues: CASSQGGDGYTF. Here the CDR3 DNA reads TGCGCCAGCAGCCAGGGAGGGGACGGCTACACCTTC.

V gene TRBV7-9 combines with J gene TRBJ2-1, with 9 bases that match TRBD2. Germline V gene lookup returns CDR1 SEHNR and CDR2 FQNEAQ (reference sequence). This CDR3 spans 17 amino acids. Germline trimming cut 5 bases from V and 3 bases from J; bases unmatched to any gene: 11. The CDR3 DNA sequence: TGTGCCAGCAGCACCCGGGGGGCGGGAGGGGGCTACAATGAGCAGTTCTTC. It specifies CASSTRGAGGGYNEQFF.

The rearrangement uses TRBV6-2 or TRBV6-3 and TRBJ2-1; 10 bases fit TRBD2. The V gene end was trimmed by 0 bases and the J gene end by 0 bases; junction bases not matched to a gene: 8. The CDR3 spans 19 residues. Germline V gene lookup returns CDR1 MNHEY and CDR2 SVGEGT. CDR3 region: CASSYSEREGTYSYNEQFF. The CDR3 DNA is TGTGCCAGCAGTTACTCTGAGCGGGAGGGGACCTACTCCTACAATGAGCAGTTCTTC.

The chain has TRBV4-3 and TRBJ2-7, with D maybe TRBD2 (6 bases). Germline CDR1 reads LGHNA; CDR2 reads YSLEER. This CDR3 region has 16 residues. V was shortened by 3 bases and J by 3 bases, with 18 bases between the two germline ends. DNA for the CDR3: TGCGCCAGCAGCCAGACCGGCCGGGGACTGATCTACGAGCAGTACGTC. Its translation is CASSQTGRGLIYEQYV.

The chain links TRBV25-1 to TRBJ2-7; weak D call: TRBD1 (7 bases). Germline V gene data show CDR1 as MGHDK and CDR2 as SYGVNS. V was shortened by 4 bases and J by 9 bases, with 13 bases between the two germline ends. The CDR3 loop spans 12 amino acids. CDR3 in amino acids: CASSAQGTGQYF. In nucleotides, the CDR3 is TGTGCCAGCAGTGCACAGGGGACTGGGCAGTACTTC.

V is TRBV6-5 and J is TRBJ2-7; TRBD2 agrees at 7 bases. Germline V gene lookup returns CDR1 MNHEY and CDR2 SVGAGI. After removal of 2 bases from V and 0 bases from J, the junction contained 4 bases not matched to a gene. CDR3 length equals 15 residues. CDR3: CASSYTGGGSYEQYF. CDR3 in DNA: TGTGCCAGCAGTTACACCGGCGGGGGCTCCTACGAGCAGTACTTC.

The chain is built from TRBV7-7 and TRBJ2-2; TRBD2 matches at 11 bases. After removal of 2 bases from V and 7 bases from J, the junction contained 6 bases not matched to a gene. Looked up from germline, CDR1 is SSHAT and CDR2 is FNYEAQ (reference sequence). CDR3 length equals 16 residues. The CDR3: CASSLSSGGAGGELFF. The CDR3 DNA follows: TGTGCCAGCAGCTTAAGTAGCGGGGGGGCCGGCGGGGAGCTGTTTTTT. Full variable domain (missing parts from reference TRBV7-7 and TRBJ2-2): GAGVSQSPRYKVTKRGQDVTLRCDPISSHATLYWYQQALGQGPEFLTYFNYEAQPDKSGLPSDRFSAERPEGSISTLTIQRTEQRDSAMYRCASSLSSGGAGGELFFGEGSRLTVL.

This clone appeared a single time. The chain joins TRBV7-9 to TRBJ1-2; 7 nucleotides align to TRBD1. Germline V gives CDR1 SEHNR, CDR2 FQNEAQ (reference sequence). Losses at the gene ends were 10 bases for V and 2 bases for J; bases not matched to a gene: 4. The length of the CDR3 is 12 residues. The CDR3 DNA is TGTGCCACCTCGACAGGGAACTATGGCTACACCTTC. Translated: CATSTGNYGYTF.

The chain uses TRBV30 and TRBJ2-2, with D possibly being TRBD2 (5 bases). Germline assignment: CDR1 GTSNPN and CDR2 SVGIG (reference sequence). V lost 2 bases, J lost 0 bases, and 13 bases lay in between. The CDR3 length is 16 residues. The CDR3 loop reads CAWSYLGAANTGELFF. The CDR3 nucleotides are TGTGCCTGGAGTTATTTGGGAGCAGCGAACACCGGGGAGCTGTTTTTT.

This clone was seen just once. Its ends do not fully match the called genes, so a read error is possible. Here the CDR3 reads CASRQASGANVLTF. CDR3 DNA sequence: TGTGCCAGCAGACAGGCGTCTGGGGCCAACGTCCTGACTTTC. The chain has TRBV5-1 and TRBJ2-6; TRBD1 is a possible D gene (6 bases). This CDR3 has 14 residues. Germline CDR1 and CDR2: SGHRS and YFSETQ.

The J gene is TRBJ2-5, the V gene TRBV25-1; a weak D match, TRBD1 (5 bases). CDR3 size: 14 residues. Germline V lookup: CDR1 MGHDK, CDR2 SYGVNS. Trimming shortened V by 2 bases and J by 0 bases, and 7 bases separated the two germline ends. CDR3 residues: CASSEVTDQETQYF. CDR3 nucleotide sequence: TGTGCCAGCAGTGAAGTGACAGACCAAGAGACCCAGTACTTC.

The chain uses TRBV5-6 and TRBJ2-7; D is perhaps TRBD2 (6 bases). The CDR3 is 15 amino acids. V lost 0 bases, J lost 7 bases, and 17 bases lay in between. CDR1 and CDR2 from the germline V gene are SGHDT and YYEEEE. The CDR3 loop reads CASSLAGGRPEEQYF. The DNA for the CDR3 is TGTGCCAGCAGCTTGGCCGGGGGTAGGCCGGAGGAGCAGTACTTC. Drawing the rest from reference TRBV5-6 and TRBJ2-7, the complete variable domain is DAGVTQSPTHLIKTRGQQVTLRCSPKSGHDTVSWYQQALGQGPQFIFQYYEEEERQRGNFPDRFSGHQFPNYSSELNVNALLLGDSALYLCASSLAGGRPEEQYFGPGTRLTVT.

The V gene is TRBV29-1, the J gene TRBJ1-5; 9 bases fit TRBD1. V shed 8 bases and J 2 bases; nucleotides not matched to a gene: 16. This CDR3 spans 17 amino acids. CDR1 SQVTM and CDR2 ANQGSEA come from the germline V gene. The CDR3 protein is CSPTPPEDRGGNQPQHF. The CDR3 DNA reads as TGCAGCCCCACACCCCCGGAGGACAGGGGAGGCAATCAGCCCCAGCATTTT.

The V and J genes are TRBV14 and TRBJ2-7; TRBD1 might be the D (5 bases). V was cut by 1 base and J by 4 bases, with 14 bases left in between. CDR1 is SGHDN and CDR2 is FVKESK in the germline V gene. This CDR3 has 15 amino acids. The CDR3 sequence is CASSQVSRREYEQYV. For the CDR3, the DNA is TGTGCCAGCAGCCAAGTTAGCCGCAGGGAATACGAGCAGTACGTC.

The rearrangement joins TRBV19 to TRBJ2-2; the D gene is possibly TRBD2 (10 bases). The V end lost 5 bases, the J end lost 7 bases, and 38 bases lay between the germline ends. This CDR3 has 22 residues. In germline, CDR1 is LNHDA, CDR2 SQIVND (reference sequence). The DNA for the CDR3 is TGTGCCAGTAGTCCTGGACAGGGGTCCCCTTACCTAGCGGGAGTGGTCCGCGGGGAGCTGTTTTTT. Residues: CASSPGQGSPYLAGVVRGELFF.

V is TRBV6-5 and J is TRBJ1-3, with D possibly being TRBD1 (5 bases). This CDR3 comprises 14 residues. The germline gives CDR1 MNHEY, CDR2 SVGAGI. V was pared by 2 bases and J by 4 bases, with 9 bases between. CDR3 DNA sequence: TGTGCCAGCAGTTACGGGCAGGGAGGAAACACCATATATTTT. It translates to CASSYGQGGNTIYF.

This chain uses TRBV7-9 with TRBJ2-5; D perhaps matches TRBD1 (5 bases). Trimming removed 1 base from V and 3 bases from J, with 9 bases in between. The CDR3 covers 14 residues. Looked up from germline, CDR1 is SEHNR and CDR2 is FQNEAQ (reference sequence). The CDR3 region has the DNA TGTGCCAGCAGCTTAGGACAGATAAAAGAGACCCAGTACTTC. Amino acid sequence: CASSLGQIKETQYF.